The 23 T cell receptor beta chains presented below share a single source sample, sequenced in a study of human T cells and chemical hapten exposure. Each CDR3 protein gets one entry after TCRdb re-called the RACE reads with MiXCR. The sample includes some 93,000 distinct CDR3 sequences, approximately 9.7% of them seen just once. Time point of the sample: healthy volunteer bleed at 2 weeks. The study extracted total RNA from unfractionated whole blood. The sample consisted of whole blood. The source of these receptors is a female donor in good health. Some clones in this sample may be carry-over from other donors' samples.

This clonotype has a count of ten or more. The CDR3 here is CASSPPRENEKLFF. The CDR3 DNA sequence: TGTGCCAGCAGCCCCCCCAGGGAGAATGAAAAACTGTTTTTT. J is TRBJ1-4 and V is TRBV5-5; possibly TRBD1 for D (5 bases). V was clipped by 4 bases and J by 5 bases, with 12 bases between them. The CDR3 has 14 residues. Germline values: CDR1 SGHKS, CDR2 YYEKEE (reference sequence).

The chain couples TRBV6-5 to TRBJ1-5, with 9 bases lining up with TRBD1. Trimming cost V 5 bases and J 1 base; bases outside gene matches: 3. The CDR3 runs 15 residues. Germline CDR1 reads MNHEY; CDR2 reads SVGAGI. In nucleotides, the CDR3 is TGTGCCAGCAGTACAGGGGGCGGGAGCAATCAGCCCCAGCATTTT. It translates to CASSTGGGSNQPQHF.

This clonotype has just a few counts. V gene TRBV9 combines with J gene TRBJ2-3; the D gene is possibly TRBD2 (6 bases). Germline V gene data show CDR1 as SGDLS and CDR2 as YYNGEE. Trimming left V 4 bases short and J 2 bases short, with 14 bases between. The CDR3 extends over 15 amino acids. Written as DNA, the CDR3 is TGTGCCAGCAGCCCGGGACTTACTACCACAGATACGCAGTATTTT. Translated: CASSPGLTTTDTQYF.

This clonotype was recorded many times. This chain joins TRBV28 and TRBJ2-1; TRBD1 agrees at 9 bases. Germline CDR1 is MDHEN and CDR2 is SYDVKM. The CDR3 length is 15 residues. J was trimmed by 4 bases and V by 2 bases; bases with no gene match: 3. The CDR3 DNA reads TGTGCCAGCAGTTTACGGGACAGGGTATACAATGAGCAGTTCTTC. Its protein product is CASSLRDRVYNEQFF. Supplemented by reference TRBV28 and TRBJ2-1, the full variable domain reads DVKVTQSSRYLVKRTGEKVFLECVQDMDHENMFWYRQDPGLGLRLIYFSYDVKMKEKGDIPEGYSVSREKKERFSLILESASTNQTSMYLCASSLRDRVYNEQFFGPGTRLTVL.

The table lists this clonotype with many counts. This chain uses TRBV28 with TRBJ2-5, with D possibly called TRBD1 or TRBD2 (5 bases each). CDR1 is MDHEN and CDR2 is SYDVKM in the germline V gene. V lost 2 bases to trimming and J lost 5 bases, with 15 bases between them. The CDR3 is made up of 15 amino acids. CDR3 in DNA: TGTGCCAGCAGTTTAGGTAGGGACGGCGGCGAGACCCAGTACTTC. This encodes CASSLGRDGGETQYF.

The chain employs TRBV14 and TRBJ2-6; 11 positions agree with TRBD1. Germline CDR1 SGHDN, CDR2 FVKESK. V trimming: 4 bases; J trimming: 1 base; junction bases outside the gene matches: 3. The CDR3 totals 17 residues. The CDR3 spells CASSPGQGASGANVLTF. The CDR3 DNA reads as TGTGCCAGCAGCCCAGGACAGGGGGCATCTGGGGCCAACGTCCTGACTTTC.

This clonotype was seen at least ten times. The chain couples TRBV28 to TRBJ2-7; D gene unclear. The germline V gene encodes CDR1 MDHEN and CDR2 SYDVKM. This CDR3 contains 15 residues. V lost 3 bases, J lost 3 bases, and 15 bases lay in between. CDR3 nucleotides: TGTGCCAGCAGTTTCATGGGTAGCACGCGCTACGAGCAGTACTTC. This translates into CASSFMGSTRYEQYF.

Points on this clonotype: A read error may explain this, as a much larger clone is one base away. The CDR3 DNA reads as TGTGCCAGCAGCTTAGCGGCGGGGTCGGGGGAGACCCAGAACTTC. Residues: CASSLAAGSGETQNF. The chain employs TRBV7-9 and TRBJ2-5, with a weak D call TRBD2 (6 bases). Germline values: CDR1 SEHNR, CDR2 FQNEAQ (reference sequence). The CDR3 length is 15 residues.

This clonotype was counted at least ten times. CDR3 in DNA: TGCAGTGGGGCCAGCCCCAATGAGCAGTTCTTC. It is translated as CSGASPNEQFF. The J gene is TRBJ2-1, the V gene TRBV20-1; D remains ambiguous. CDR1 is DFQATT, CDR2 SNEGSKA, per germline (reference sequence). V was trimmed by 7 bases and J by 6 bases, leaving 10 bases between them. The CDR3 has 11 amino acids.

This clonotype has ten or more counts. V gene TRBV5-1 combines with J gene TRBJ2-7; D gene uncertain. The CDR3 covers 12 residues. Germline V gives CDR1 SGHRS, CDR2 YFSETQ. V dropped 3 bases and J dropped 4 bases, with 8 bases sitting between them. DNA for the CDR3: TGCGCCAGCAGCTCCCACGGGTACGAGCAGTACTTC. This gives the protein CASSSHGYEQYF.

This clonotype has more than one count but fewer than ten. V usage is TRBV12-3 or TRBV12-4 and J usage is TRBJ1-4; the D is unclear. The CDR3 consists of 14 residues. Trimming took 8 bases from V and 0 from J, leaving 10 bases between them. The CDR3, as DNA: TGTGCCAGCGGCAACACCCCAACTAATGAAAAACTGTTTTTT. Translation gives CASGNTPTNEKLFF.

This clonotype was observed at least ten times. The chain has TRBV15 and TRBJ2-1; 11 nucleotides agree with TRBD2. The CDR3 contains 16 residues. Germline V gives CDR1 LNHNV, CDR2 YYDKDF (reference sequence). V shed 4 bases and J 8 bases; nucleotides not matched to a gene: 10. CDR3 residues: CATSKLLAGDEDEQFF. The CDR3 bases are TGTGCCACCAGCAAGCTACTAGCGGGAGATGAGGATGAGCAGTTCTTC.

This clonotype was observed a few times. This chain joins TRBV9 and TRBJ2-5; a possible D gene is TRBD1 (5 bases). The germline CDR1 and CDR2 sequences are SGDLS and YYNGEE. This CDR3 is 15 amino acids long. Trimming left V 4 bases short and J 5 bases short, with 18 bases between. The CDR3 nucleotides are TGTGCCAGCAGCTCCCTAGGACAATTCATGGAGACCCAGTACTTC. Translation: CASSSLGQFMETQYF. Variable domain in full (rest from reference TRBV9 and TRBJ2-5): DSGVTQTPKHLITATGQRVTLRCSPRSGDLSVYWYQQSLDQGLQFLIQYYNGEERAKGNILERFSAQQFPDLHSELNLSSLELGDSALYFCASSSLGQFMETQYFGPGTRLLVL.

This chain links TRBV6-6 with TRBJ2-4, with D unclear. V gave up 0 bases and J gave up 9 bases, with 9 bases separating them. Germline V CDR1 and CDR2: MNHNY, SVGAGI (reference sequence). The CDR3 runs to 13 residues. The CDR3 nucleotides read TGTGCCAGCAGTTACTCAGGGTTGGTCATTCAGTACTTC. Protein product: CASSYSGLVIQYF.

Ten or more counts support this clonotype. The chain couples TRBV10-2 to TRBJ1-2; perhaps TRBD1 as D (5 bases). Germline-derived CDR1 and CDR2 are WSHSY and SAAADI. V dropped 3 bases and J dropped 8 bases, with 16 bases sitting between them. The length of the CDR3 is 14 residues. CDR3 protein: CASSDPDSYSGYTF. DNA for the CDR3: TGCGCCAGCAGTGACCCCGACAGCTATTCCGGCTACACCTTC.

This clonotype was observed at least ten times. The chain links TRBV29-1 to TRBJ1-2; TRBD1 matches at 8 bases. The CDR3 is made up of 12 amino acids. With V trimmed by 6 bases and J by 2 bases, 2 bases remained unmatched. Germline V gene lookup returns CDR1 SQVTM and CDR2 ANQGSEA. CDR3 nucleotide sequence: TGCAGCGTGGGGACAGGAAACTATGGCTACACCTTC. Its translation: CSVGTGNYGYTF.

The CDR3 sequence is CASSWGGNNEQFF. CDR3 sequence (DNA): TGTGCCAGCAGTTGGGGTGGGAACAATGAGCAGTTCTTC. V gene TRBV28 combines with J gene TRBJ2-1, with D uncertain. The CDR3 extends over 13 amino acids. V gave up 4 bases and J gave up 5 bases, with 9 bases separating them. Germline CDR1 reads MDHEN; CDR2 reads SYDVKM.

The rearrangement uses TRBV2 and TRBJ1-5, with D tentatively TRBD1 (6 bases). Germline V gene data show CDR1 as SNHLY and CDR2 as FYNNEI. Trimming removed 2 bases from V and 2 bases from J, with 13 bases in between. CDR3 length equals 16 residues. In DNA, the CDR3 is TGTGCCAGCAGTGAAAGTTCACAGGGCGGCAATCAGCCCCAGCATTTT. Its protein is CASSESSQGGNQPQHF.

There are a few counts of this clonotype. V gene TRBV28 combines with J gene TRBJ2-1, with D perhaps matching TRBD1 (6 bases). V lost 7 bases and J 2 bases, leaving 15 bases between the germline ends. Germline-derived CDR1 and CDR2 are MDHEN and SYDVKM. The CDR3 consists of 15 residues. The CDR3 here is CASTIPGTTYNEQFF. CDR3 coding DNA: TGTGCCAGCACTATACCCGGGACAACCTACAATGAGCAGTTCTTC.

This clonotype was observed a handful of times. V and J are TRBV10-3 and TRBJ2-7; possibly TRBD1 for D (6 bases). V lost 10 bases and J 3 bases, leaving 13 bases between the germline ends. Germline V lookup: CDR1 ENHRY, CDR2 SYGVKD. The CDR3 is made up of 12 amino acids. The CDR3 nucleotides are TGTGCCACCAAGGGGGTCGACTACGAGCAGTACTTC. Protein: CATKGVDYEQYF.

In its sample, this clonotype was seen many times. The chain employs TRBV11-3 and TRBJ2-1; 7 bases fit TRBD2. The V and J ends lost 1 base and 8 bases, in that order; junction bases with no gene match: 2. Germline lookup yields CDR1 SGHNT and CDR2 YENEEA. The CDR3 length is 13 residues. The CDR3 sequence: CASSLGGSYEQFF. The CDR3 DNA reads TGTGCCAGCAGCTTAGGCGGGAGTTATGAGCAGTTCTTC.

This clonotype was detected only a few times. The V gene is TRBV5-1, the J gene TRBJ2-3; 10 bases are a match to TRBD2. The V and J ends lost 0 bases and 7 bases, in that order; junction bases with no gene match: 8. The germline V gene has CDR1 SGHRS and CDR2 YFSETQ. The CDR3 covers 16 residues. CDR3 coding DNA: TGCGCCAGCAGCTTGGTGGTAGCGGGAGGTGGATATACGCAGTATTTT. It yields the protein CASSLVVAGGGYTQYF.

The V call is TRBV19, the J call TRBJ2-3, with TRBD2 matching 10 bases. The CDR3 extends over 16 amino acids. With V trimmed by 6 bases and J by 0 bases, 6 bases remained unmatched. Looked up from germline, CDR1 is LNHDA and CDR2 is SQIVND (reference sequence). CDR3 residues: CASSPSSGGSTDTQYF. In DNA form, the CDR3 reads TGTGCCAGTAGCCCGTCTAGCGGGGGAAGCACAGATACGCAGTATTTT.